Sequencing of this T cell receptor (beta chain) was carried out in a study of tumor-infiltrating lymphocytes in primary liver carcinoma. Findings and caveats of the study: Tumor specimens were characterized by a significantly higher top-250-clone fraction than blood (p = 0.039). The study found only about 7.5-25% of top clones in all five tumor regions.

Each 20-30 mg portion of unsorted bulk tissue served as the source for co-extraction of RNA and DNA. Germline V CDR1 and CDR2: MDHEN, SYDVKM. V was shortened by 7 bases and J by 2 bases, with 9 bases between the two germline ends. The length of the CDR3 is 14 residues. From 500 ng of total RNA, TCR beta-specific cDNA was reverse-transcribed using a constant-region primer. It was through three nested multiplex PCR rounds of slightly modified ARM-PCR that TCR beta libraries arose. TRBV1-TRBV30 forward primers paired with a C-beta reverse primer drove the first two PCR rounds, approximately 11 cycles each. TCRdb processed the multiplex PCR reads anew with MiXCR; each CDR3 protein has one entry. The table lists more than 95,000 distinct CDR3 sequences, 80% to 85% of them singletons. This clonotype was detected only once. Antigen unknown.

This sequence joins TRBV28 and TRBJ2-6, with no clear D. Sequencing was done on a sample of liver tumor tissue from sampling region 3. Indicated subset: tumor region T3, left-lateral pole. This receptor was taken from a man aged 35 to 55 with primary liver carcinoma and hepatitis B virus infection. This CDR3 reads CASNSLAGANVLTF. The CDR3 DNA reads as TGTGCCAGCAACTCCCTCGCTGGGGCCAACGTCCTGACTTTC.